This TCR beta chain was captured in a study of PD-L1 blockade in urothelial cancer. Study summary: Males with urothelial cancer arising in the bladder constituted about 90% of the roughly 29 patients. Once treatment had started, blood was analyzed at 3 weeks (second dose) and again at 6 weeks. The median T cell count in blood samples was some 140,000.

Trimming stripped 0 bases from V and 6 bases from J, with 12 bases between. The CDR3 covers 14 residues. The V gene's germline CDR1 is SGHTA and CDR2 FQGNSA. Study-wide results and limits: Pretreatment clonality of the blood TCR repertoire below the median was predictive of superior survival.

The time point: peripheral blood 6 weeks after treatment start. A remark on this clone: Its antigen remains unidentified.

Using immunoSEQ multiplex PCR, the repertoire was profiled, and TCRdb retains in-frame clones only, with some absent. The repertoire has around 110,000 clones, more than 85% of them found once; the top ten carry 1.7%. The receptor's source is a man aged 55 to 70 with urothelial cancer. This specimen was PBMCs, taken around atezolizumab (anti-PD-L1) treatment. The chain links TRBV7-2 to TRBJ2-7; TRBD2 is a possible D gene (7 bases). The DNA for the CDR3 is TGTGCCAGCAGCTTAGCGGGGGGGCCATTCGAGCAGTACTTC. Translation gives CASSLAGGPFEQYF.